These 4 T cell receptor beta chains originate from one sample sequenced in a study of human T cells and chemical hapten exposure. As to time point: pre-sensitization, week 0. Described treatment: therapeutic diphenylcyclopropenone sensitization with weekly scalp DPC. MiXCR, applied by TCRdb to the RACE reads, yields one record per CDR3 protein. The sample shows fewer than 350,000 distinct CDR3 sequences, roughly 7.4% of them seen only once. The material sequenced was whole blood, taken in connection with sensitization to the hapten diphenylcyclopropenone (DPC). These receptors originate from a young man with alopecia areata. Some clones in this sample may be carry-over from other donors' samples.

The chain employs TRBV7-9 and TRBJ1-4; a weak D match, TRBD1 (6 bases). There are 13 residues in the CDR3. Looked up from germline, CDR1 is SEHNR and CDR2 is FQNEAQ (reference sequence). The V gene lost 3 bases and the J gene lost 7 bases, with 9 bases spanning the gap. CDR3 bases: TGTGCCAGCAGCTTCGCAGGGGTTGAAAAACTGTTTTTT. The encoded protein is CASSFAGVEKLFF. The variable domain in full, with the rest retrieved from reference TRBV7-9 and TRBJ1-4, is DTGVSQNPRHKITKRGQNVTFRCDPISEHNRLYWYRQTLGQGPEFLTYFQNEAQLEKSRLLSDRFSAERPKGSFSTLEIQRTEQGDSAMYLCASSFAGVEKLFFGSGTQLSVL.

This clonotype was seen ten or more times. The CDR3 nucleotides are TGTGCCAGCAGCTTAATCGGTTTCAATCAGCCCCAGCATTTT. As protein: CASSLIGFNQPQHF. The chain employs TRBV7-2 and TRBJ1-5; D is uncertain. V lost 2 bases to trimming and J lost 3 bases, with 8 bases between them. The V gene's germline CDR1 is SGHTA and CDR2 FQGNSA. This CDR3 is built from 14 residues.

This clonotype was observed a handful of times. The rearrangement links TRBV7-2 to TRBJ2-3, with 7 bases lining up with TRBD1. The CDR3 spans 13 residues. The V and J ends lost 10 bases and 2 bases, in that order; junction bases with no gene match: 6. Germline assignment: CDR1 SGHTA and CDR2 FQGNSA. The CDR3 loop reads CATRDRFTDTQYF. The CDR3 DNA reads TGTGCCACTAGGGACAGATTCACAGATACGCAGTATTTT.

This clonotype has ten or more counts. CDR3 sequence (DNA): TGCGCCAGCAGTGACGGCGCCGGACAGAACTATGGCTACACCTTC. Translated: CASSDGAGQNYGYTF. The J gene is TRBJ1-2, the V gene TRBV10-2, with D tentatively TRBD1 (6 bases). The germline V gene has CDR1 WSHSY and CDR2 SAAADI. Between the trimmed V and J ends, which lost 3 bases and 2 bases, there was a span of 13 bases. The CDR3 is 15 amino acids.